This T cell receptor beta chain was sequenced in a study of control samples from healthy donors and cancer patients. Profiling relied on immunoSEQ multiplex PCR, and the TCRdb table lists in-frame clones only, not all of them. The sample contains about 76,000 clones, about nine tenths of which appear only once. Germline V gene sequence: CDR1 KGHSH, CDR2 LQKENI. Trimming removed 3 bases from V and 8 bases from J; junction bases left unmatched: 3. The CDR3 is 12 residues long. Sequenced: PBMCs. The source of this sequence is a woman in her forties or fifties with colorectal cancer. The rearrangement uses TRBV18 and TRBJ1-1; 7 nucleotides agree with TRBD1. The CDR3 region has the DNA TGTGCCAGCTCACCGTTACAGGGGGAAGCTTTCTTT. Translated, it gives CASSPLQGEAFF.